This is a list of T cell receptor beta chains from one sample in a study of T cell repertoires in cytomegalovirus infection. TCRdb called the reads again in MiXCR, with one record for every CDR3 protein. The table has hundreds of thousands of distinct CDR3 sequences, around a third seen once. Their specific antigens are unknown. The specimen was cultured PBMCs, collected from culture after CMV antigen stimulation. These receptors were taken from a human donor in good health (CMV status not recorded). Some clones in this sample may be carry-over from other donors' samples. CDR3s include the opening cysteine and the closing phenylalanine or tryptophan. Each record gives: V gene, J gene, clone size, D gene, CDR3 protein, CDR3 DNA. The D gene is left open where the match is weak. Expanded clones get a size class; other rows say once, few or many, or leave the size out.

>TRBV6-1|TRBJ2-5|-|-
CASSRTPQGREETQYF
TGTGCCAGCAGTAGGACACCCCAGGGCAGGGAGGAGACCCAGTACTTC
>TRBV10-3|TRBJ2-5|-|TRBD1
CAIRADRGEETQYF
TGTGCCATCAGGGCAGACAGGGGGGAGGAGACCCAGTACTTC
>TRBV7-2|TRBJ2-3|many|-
CASSFGDGDTQYF
TGTGCCAGCAGCTTCGGGGACGGAGATACGCAGTATTTT
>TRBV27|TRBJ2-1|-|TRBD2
CASSSAGPGGEQFF
TGTGCCAGCAGTTCAGCAGGCCCGGGGGGTGAGCAGTTCTTC
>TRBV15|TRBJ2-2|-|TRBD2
CATSRDRLANTGELFF
TGTGCCACCAGCAGAGACCGACTAGCCAACACCGGGGAGCTGTTTTTT
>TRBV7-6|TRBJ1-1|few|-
CASSTPGVTEAFF
TGTGCCAGCAGCACCCCAGGGGTTACTGAAGCTTTCTTT
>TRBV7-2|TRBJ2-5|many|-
CASSRPGPQETQYF
TGTGCCAGCAGCCGGCCGGGACCCCAAGAGACCCAGTACTTC
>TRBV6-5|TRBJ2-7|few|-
CASRGDYEQYF
TGTGCCAGCAGAGGGGACTACGAGCAGTACTTC
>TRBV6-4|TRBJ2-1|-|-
CASSETASYNEQFF
TGTGCCAGCAGTGAGACAGCCTCCTACAATGAGCAGTTCTTC
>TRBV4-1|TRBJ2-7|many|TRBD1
CASSQPGQGWYEQYF
TGCGCCAGCAGCCAACCGGGACAGGGGTGGTACGAGCAGTACTTC
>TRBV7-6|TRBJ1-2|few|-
CASSLARRGEYGYTF
TGTGCCAGCAGCTTAGCGCGAAGGGGCGAGTATGGCTACACCTTC
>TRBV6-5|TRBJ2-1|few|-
CASSYYGDDEQFF
TGTGCCAGCAGTTACTACGGCGACGATGAGCAGTTCTTC
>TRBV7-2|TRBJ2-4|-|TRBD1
CASSPKVPGQGWGLAKNIQYF
TGTGCCAGCAGCCCTAAAGTCCCGGGACAGGGATGGGGGTTAGCCAAAAACATTCAGTACTTC
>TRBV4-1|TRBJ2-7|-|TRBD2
CASSLSGGTSYEQYF
TGCGCCAGCAGCCTAAGCGGGGGTACGTCCTACGAGCAGTACTTC
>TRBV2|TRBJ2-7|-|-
CASSERLRTSYEQYF
TGTGCCAGCAGTGAGCGTCTTAGGACATCCTACGAGCAGTACTTC
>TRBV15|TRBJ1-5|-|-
CATSRDGKGNQPQHF
TGTGCCACCAGCAGAGATGGGAAGGGTAATCAGCCCCAGCATTTT
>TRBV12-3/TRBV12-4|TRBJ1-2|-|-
CASSRAGSNYGYTF
TGTGCCAGCAGTCGGGCAGGATCTAACTATGGCTACACCTTC
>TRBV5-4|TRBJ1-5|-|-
CASSLRHVQPQHF
TGTGCCAGCAGCCTCAGACACGTCCAACCCCAGCATTTT
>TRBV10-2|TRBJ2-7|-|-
CASTGPIKNYEQYF
TGCGCCAGCACCGGGCCCATCAAAAACTACGAGCAGTACTTC
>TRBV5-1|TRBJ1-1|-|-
CASSLEPKNTEAFF
TGCGCCAGCAGCTTGGAGCCCAAGAACACTGAAGCTTTCTTT
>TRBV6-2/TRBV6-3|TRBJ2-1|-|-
CASSYGPGRAGYNEQFF
TGTGCCAGCAGTTACGGACCGGGGCGGGCTGGCTACAATGAGCAGTTCTTC
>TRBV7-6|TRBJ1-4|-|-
CASAGGGNEKLFF
TGTGCCAGCGCGGGGGGCGGTAATGAAAAACTGTTTTTT
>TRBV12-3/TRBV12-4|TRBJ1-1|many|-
CASSLRQTSTEAFF
TGTGCCAGCAGTTTACGGCAGACATCAACTGAAGCTTTCTTT
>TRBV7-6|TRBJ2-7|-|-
CASSLRTPFSPTSYYEQYF
TGTGCCAGCAGCTTACGGACGCCCTTTAGTCCCACATCTTATTACGAGCAGTACTTC
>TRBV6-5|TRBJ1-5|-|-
CASKKQGWSNQPQHF
TGTGCCAGCAAAAAACAGGGTTGGAGCAATCAGCCCCAGCATTTT
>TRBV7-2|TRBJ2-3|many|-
CASSLDGVTQYF
TGTGCCAGCAGCTTAGATGGCGTTACGCAGTATTTT
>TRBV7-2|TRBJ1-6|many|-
CASSPRWNSPLHF
TGTGCCAGCAGCCCCCGGTGGAATTCACCCCTCCACTTT
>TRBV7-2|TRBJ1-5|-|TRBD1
CASSPDRVEVRPQHF
TGTGCCAGCAGCCCGGACAGGGTAGAAGTCCGGCCCCAGCATTTT
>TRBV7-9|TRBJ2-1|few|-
CASSLVMATDIRGGVNEQFF
TGTGCCAGCAGCTTAGTGATGGCGACGGACATCAGGGGAGGCGTTAATGAGCAGTTCTTC
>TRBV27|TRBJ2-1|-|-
CASSPEWGRYNEQFF
TGTGCCAGCAGTCCCGAGTGGGGACGATACAATGAGCAGTTCTTC
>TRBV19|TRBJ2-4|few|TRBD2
CASSQREVAKNIQYF
TGTGCCAGTAGTCAGCGGGAGGTAGCCAAAAACATTCAGTACTTC
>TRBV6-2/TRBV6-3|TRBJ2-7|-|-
CASSHSDTVSYEQYF
TGTGCCAGCAGTCATTCCGACACGGTCTCCTACGAGCAGTACTTC
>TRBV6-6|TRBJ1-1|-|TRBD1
CASSLEGAIGDTEAFF
TGTGCCAGCAGTTTAGAGGGGGCTATCGGGGACACTGAAGCTTTCTTT